These T cell receptor beta chains were read from a single sample in a study of cytomegalovirus exposure and HLA in healthy donors. Assay: immunoSEQ multiplex PCR; the TCRdb copy retains only in-frame clones and omits some. The sample has about 160,000 clones, 70% to 90% seen once; the top ten hold 5% to 7%. Sequences were obtained from PBMCs. The receptors derive from a woman between 25 and 40 years old in good health and CMV-seronegative. CDR3s include the opening cysteine and the closing phenylalanine or tryptophan. Each record gives: V gene, clone size, J gene, D gene, CDR3 protein, CDR3 DNA. A D gene is named only where the DNA matches it firmly. A row's size may be missing; if present it is once, few, many or a size class.

V: TRBV2
size: .
J: TRBJ2-5
D: TRBD1
CDR3: CASSDGDRASRETQYF
DNA: TGTGCCAGCAGTGATGGAGACAGGGCCTCCCGGGAGACCCAGTACTTC

V: TRBV25-1
size: .
J: TRBJ2-5
D: .
CDR3: CASTGSLFSETQYF
DNA: TGTGCCAGCACTGGGTCTCTCTTCTCGGAGACCCAGTACTTC

V: TRBV12-5
size: once
J: TRBJ1-2
D: .
CDR3: CASVLRQGYGYTF
DNA: TGTGCTAGTGTCCTGAGGCAGGGCTATGGCTACACCTTC

V: TRBV25-1
size: once
J: TRBJ2-2
D: .
CDR3: CASSELGGNTGELFF
DNA: TGTGCCAGCAGTGAACTAGGGGGGAACACCGGGGAGCTGTTTTTT

V: TRBV4-3
size: .
J: TRBJ1-2
D: TRBD1
CDR3: CASSQAGTDLWGYTF
DNA: TGCGCCAGCAGCCAAGCCGGGACAGACCTATGGGGCTACACCTTC

V: TRBV13
size: .
J: TRBJ2-1
D: .
CDR3: CASSLVLSGNEQFF
DNA: TGTGCCAGCAGCTTAGTATTGTCAGGCAATGAGCAGTTCTTC

V: TRBV28
size: .
J: TRBJ2-7
D: TRBD2
CDR3: CARGLADYEQYF
DNA: TGTGCCAGGGGACTAGCGGATTACGAGCAGTACTTC

V: TRBV7-9
size: .
J: TRBJ2-7
D: TRBD1
CDR3: CASSFDRGNSYEQYF
DNA: TGTGCCAGCAGCTTCGACAGGGGGAATAGCTACGAGCAGTACTTC

V: TRBV5-6
size: .
J: TRBJ1-5
D: .
CDR3: CASSYSAPGWPQHF
DNA: TGTGCCAGCAGCTACAGTGCCCCGGGATGGCCCCAGCATTTT

V: TRBV9
size: .
J: TRBJ2-3
D: TRBD1
CDR3: CASSDRTGTTDTQYF
DNA: TGTGCCAGCAGCGATCGGACAGGGACCACAGATACGCAGTATTTT

V: TRBV5-3
size: once
J: TRBJ2-7
D: TRBD2
CDR3: CAREGAPGLGPPSSYEQYF
DNA: TGTGCCAGAGAGGGCGCCCCGGGACTAGGCCCGCCGAGCTCCTACGAGCAGTACTTC

V: TRBV27
size: .
J: TRBJ2-7
D: .
CDR3: CASKSYALYEQYF
DNA: TGTGCCAGCAAGTCCTACGCTCTCTACGAGCAGTACTTC

V: TRBV18
size: .
J: TRBJ1-1
D: .
CDR3: CASSPPGGQTEAFF
DNA: TGTGCCAGCTCACCACCGGGTGGACAGACTGAAGCTTTCTTT

V: TRBV11-2
size: .
J: TRBJ1-3
D: .
CDR3: CASSLDSGDGNTIYF
DNA: TGTGCCAGCAGCTTAGATTCCGGGGACGGAAACACCATATATTTT

V: TRBV18
size: .
J: TRBJ2-1
D: .
CDR3: CASSPDGNNEQFF
DNA: TGTGCCAGCTCACCAGACGGTAACAATGAGCAGTTCTTC

V: TRBV5-1
size: .
J: TRBJ2-2
D: .
CDR3: CASSRTGNTGELFF
DNA: TGCGCCAGCAGCCGCACAGGGAACACCGGGGAGCTGTTTTTT

V: TRBV28
size: once
J: TRBJ2-3
D: TRBD2
CDR3: CASRPASGITDTQYF
DNA: TGTGCCAGCAGGCCCGCTAGCGGGATCACAGATACGCAGTATTTT

V: TRBV20-1
size: once
J: TRBJ2-7
D: TRBD2
CDR3: CSVSGVYEQYF
DNA: TGCAGCGTTAGCGGGGTTTACGAGCAGTACTTC

V: TRBV29-1
size: .
J: TRBJ1-4
D: .
CDR3: CSVEGARTNEKLFF
DNA: TGCAGCGTTGAAGGGGCGCGGACTAATGAAAAACTGTTTTTT

V: TRBV5-1
size: .
J: TRBJ1-2
D: .
CDR3: CASSLSQVNYGYTF
DNA: TGCGCCAGCAGCTTGAGCCAGGTCAACTATGGCTACACCTTC

V: TRBV11-3
size: .
J: TRBJ1-1
D: TRBD1
CDR3: CASSPGQGRNTEAFF
DNA: TGTGCCAGCAGCCCTGGACAGGGAAGAAACACTGAAGCTTTCTTT

V: TRBV29-1
size: .
J: TRBJ2-3
D: .
CDR3: CSVEAHRDTQYF
DNA: TGCAGCGTTGAAGCCCATAGGGATACGCAGTATTTT

V: TRBV4-2
size: .
J: TRBJ2-7
D: TRBD1
CDR3: CASSQATGGSYEQYF
DNA: TGTGCCAGCAGCCAAGCTACAGGGGGCAGCTACGAGCAGTACTTC

V: TRBV9
size: .
J: TRBJ2-5
D: .
CDR3: CASSVGGRGLETQYF
DNA: TGTGCCAGCAGCGTAGGTGGTAGAGGTCTGGAGACCCAGTACTTC

V: TRBV14
size: .
J: TRBJ2-7
D: .
CDR3: CASSSASYEQYF
DNA: TGTGCCAGCAGCTCAGCCTCCTACGAGCAGTACTTC

V: TRBV4-3
size: .
J: TRBJ1-1
D: .
CDR3: CASSQGRTRNTEAFF
DNA: TGCGCCAGCAGCCAAGGAAGGACAAGGAACACTGAAGCTTTCTTT

V: TRBV5-6
size: few
J: TRBJ2-7
D: .
CDR3: CASSLSYGSASYEQYF
DNA: TGTGCCAGCAGCTTGTCATACGGGAGCGCTTCCTACGAGCAGTACTTC

V: TRBV9
size: .
J: TRBJ2-3
D: TRBD2
CDR3: CASSVMTSSTDTQYF
DNA: TGTGCCAGCAGCGTCATGACTAGCAGCACAGATACGCAGTATTTT

V: TRBV12-5
size: few
J: TRBJ2-5
D: .
CDR3: CASGLVRSVPSLRETQYF
DNA: TGTGCTAGTGGTTTGGTACGAAGTGTGCCTTCATTACGGGAGACCCAGTACTTC

V: TRBV18
size: .
J: TRBJ1-1
D: .
CDR3: CASSPSQTTEAFF
DNA: TGTGCCAGCTCACCGTCTCAGACCACTGAAGCTTTCTTT

V: TRBV7-9
size: once
J: TRBJ2-7
D: TRBD1
CDR3: CASSYTGTAVYEQYF
DNA: TGTGCCAGCAGTTACACCGGGACAGCAGTTTACGAGCAGTACTTC

V: TRBV5-5
size: few
J: TRBJ2-7
D: .
CDR3: CASSSSYEQYF
DNA: TGTGCCAGCAGCTCCTCCTACGAGCAGTACTTC

V: TRBV18
size: .
J: TRBJ2-3
D: TRBD1
CDR3: CASSPGDSSSTDTQYF
DNA: TGTGCCAGCTCACCAGGGGACAGTTCTAGCACAGATACGCAGTATTTT

V: TRBV27
size: .
J: TRBJ2-2
D: .
CDR3: CASSDTGTLNTGELFF
DNA: TGTGCCAGCAGCGATACCGGGACTTTGAACACCGGGGAGCTGTTTTTT

V: TRBV5-4
size: .
J: TRBJ2-1
D: .
CDR3: CASSSPGAPGNEQFF
DNA: TGTGCCAGCAGCTCTCCCGGGGCCCCGGGGAATGAGCAGTTCTTC

V: TRBV18
size: .
J: TRBJ1-2
D: TRBD1
CDR3: CASSPGTGGGYTF
DNA: TGTGCCAGCTCACCAGGGACAGGGGGCGGCTACACCTTC

V: TRBV5-1
size: .
J: TRBJ2-3
D: TRBD2
CDR3: CASSLNRAGVDTQYF
DNA: TGCGCCAGCAGCTTGAATCGAGCGGGAGTTGATACGCAGTATTTT

V: TRBV10-3
size: once
J: TRBJ2-7
D: .
CDR3: CAISENYEQYF
DNA: TGTGCCATCAGTGAGAACTACGAGCAGTACTTC

V: TRBV27
size: .
J: TRBJ2-3
D: .
CDR3: CASSRLASPDTQYF
DNA: TGTGCCAGCAGCCGGCTAGCGTCGCCAGATACGCAGTATTTT

V: TRBV19
size: .
J: TRBJ2-1
D: TRBD2
CDR3: CATTSGAYNEQFF
DNA: TGTGCCACTACTAGCGGGGCCTACAATGAGCAGTTCTTC

V: TRBV11-2
size: .
J: TRBJ1-2
D: TRBD1
CDR3: CASSLARGQNYGYTF
DNA: TGTGCCAGCAGCTTAGCGAGGGGGCAGAACTATGGCTACACCTTC

V: TRBV2
size: .
J: TRBJ2-1
D: TRBD2
CDR3: CASSESPSGWGSYNEQFF
DNA: TGTGCCAGCAGTGAAAGTCCTAGCGGGTGGGGGTCCTACAATGAGCAGTTCTTC

V: TRBV4-2
size: .
J: TRBJ2-1
D: .
CDR3: CASSQETWGEQFF
DNA: TGTGCCAGCAGCCAAGAAACTTGGGGTGAGCAGTTCTTC

V: TRBV4-3
size: .
J: TRBJ2-7
D: TRBD1
CDR3: CASSQEIVGQGRDEQYF
DNA: TGCGCCAGCAGCCAAGAAATAGTGGGACAGGGTCGGGACGAGCAGTACTTC

V: TRBV27
size: few
J: TRBJ2-1
D: TRBD2
CDR3: CASSFAGLAMGNEQFF
DNA: TGTGCCAGCAGTTTTGCCGGACTAGCAATGGGCAATGAGCAGTTCTTC

V: TRBV4-3
size: once
J: TRBJ2-1
D: TRBD1
CDR3: CASSLDRVGEQFF
DNA: TGCGCCAGCAGCCTGGACAGGGTGGGAGAGCAGTTCTTC

V: TRBV7-6
size: .
J: TRBJ1-1
D: TRBD1
CDR3: CASSRTGGVTEAFF
DNA: TGTGCCAGCAGCCGGACAGGGGGGGTCACTGAAGCTTTCTTT

V: TRBV5-1
size: once
J: TRBJ1-5
D: .
CDR3: CASSELSGIDQPQHF
DNA: TGCGCCAGCAGTGAACTCTCAGGGATCGATCAGCCCCAGCATTTT